This TCR beta chain was found in a study of Graves' ophthalmopathy and Graves' hyperthyroidism. Study-wide findings and caveats: An approximately 82% specificity and 87.88% sensitivity were achieved by a 13-signature model that separated ophthalmopathy from stable hyperthyroidism.

Transcripts of RNA were the source for amplifying TCR beta CDR3 regions. The first-round RT-PCR employed HTBI primers together with the Qiagen OneStep RT-PCR kit. A multiplex PCR was then performed as the second round. TCRdb independently ran MiXCR on the multiplex PCR reads; one entry per CDR3 protein. The data show under 350,000 distinct CDR3 sequences, with under 20% seen just once and around 12% held by the top ten. This clonotype showed up many times. Its matching antigen is unknown. At one boundary the junction diverges from the germline segment, which might be a read error. Ophthalmopathy in the donors was of moderate-to-severe activity, with CAS ≥3, NOSPECS ≥4 and duration under 3 months. No donor had other autoimmune disease, uncontrolled infection, pregnancy or lactation. PBMCs were density-gradient isolated from around 9.2 ml fresh blood. This CDR3 has 14 amino acids. From germline, CDR1 is MNHNS and CDR2 SASEGT.

The sequence was obtained from an adult man with Graves' ophthalmopathy. The chain couples TRBV6-1 to TRBJ2-7; TRBD2 matches 11 bases. Sequencing used peripheral blood. The CDR3, as DNA: TGTGCCAGCAGTGAGACTAGCGGGACCTACGGGCAGTACTTC. Translation: CASSETSGTYGQYF.